This paragraph reports one T cell receptor (beta chain). The antigen remains unidentified. The data were taken from a study of cytomegalovirus exposure and HLA in healthy donors. Study summary: The same platform was used for the 130 or so validation repertoires as for the 666 first-cohort repertoires, as reported in a later analysis.

Findings of the study overall: Rare sequences made up most TCRs, while some public TCRs were found in many donors. In vitro data verified a few CMV-associated chains as specific for CMV antigens.

While the first cohort had fewer than 850 subjects, the donors belonged to the separate validation cohort of about 130 subjects. There are 13 residues in the CDR3. Germline values: CDR1 ENHRY, CDR2 SYGVKD. V was cut by 3 bases and J by 1 base, with 7 bases left in between. TCRdb's copy holds only in-frame clones and misses some; the assay was immunoSEQ multiplex PCR. The sample carries 71,000 or so clones, 94% recorded once. Sequenced: PBMCs. The V gene is TRBV10-3, the J gene TRBJ2-7; no reliable D call. This TCR was recovered from a woman in her late teens or twenties in good health and CMV-seronegative. The CDR3 region is CAISDSVSYEQYF. The DNA for the CDR3 is TGTGCCATCAGTGACTCGGTATCCTACGAGCAGTACTTC.